This T cell receptor beta chain was captured in a study of shared clonotypes between healthy human individuals. Background on the study: The donor group consisted of two women and three men, aged 18 to 49.

The CDR3 loop spans 14 amino acids. The germline V gene encodes CDR1 SEHNR and CDR2 FQNEAQ (reference sequence). The V and J ends lost 1 base and 1 base respectively, with 8 bases between them. Regarding this clone: Its antigen remains unknown. The sample contains more than one DNA sequence encoding this CDR3.

Whole-study results and caveats: Only a few donors were included, so the genetic and exposure-history diversity represented was limited. Sampling involved blood alone; tissue repertoires likely differ.

Terminally differentiated effector memory CD45RA+ cells were excluded from the naive CD8 cells, which were CD45RO-negative and positively selected for CCR7. Clones were sequenced by immunoSEQ multiplex PCR, and TCRdb holds only the in-frame ones, with some missing. The repertoire has around 1.9 million clones, roughly 93% of them found once; the top ten carry about 1.7%. The sample taken for sequencing was naive CD8+ T cells from PBMCs. This receptor was obtained from a man aged 18 to 30 in good health. Some clones in this sample may be carry-over from other donors' samples. V and J are TRBV7-9 and TRBJ2-7; tentative D call: TRBD2 (5 bases). In DNA, the CDR3 is TGTGCCAGCAGCTTAGGCCTAGCTTCCTACGAGCAGTACTTC. Translation gives CASSLGLASYEQYF.